The 14 T cell receptor beta chains below all came from one sample that was sequenced in a study of blood T cell repertoires in COVID-19. Data came from immunoSEQ multiplex PCR; TCRdb stores just in-frame clones and leaves some out. The data show 470,000 or so clones, with 75% to 90% seen just once and 3% to 3.5% held by the top ten. Sample: peripheral blood. These receptors all come from a human donor in a cohort sampled during active COVID-19.

The V and J genes are TRBV11-1 and TRBJ2-1, with 9 bases matching TRBD1. Germline V lookup: CDR1 SGHAT, CDR2 FQDESV (reference sequence). Losses at the gene ends were 6 bases for V and 7 bases for J; bases not matched to a gene: 7. The length of the CDR3 is 14 residues. DNA of the CDR3: TGTGCCAGCAGTACTAACAGGGGGCGAAATGAGCAGTTCTTC. Amino acid sequence: CASSTNRGRNEQFF.

The J gene is TRBJ2-7, the V gene TRBV7-9, with D perhaps TRBD2 (6 bases). The CDR3 loop spans 15 amino acids. CDR1 is SEHNR, CDR2 FQNEAQ, per germline (reference sequence). The V end was cut by 1 base, the J end by 3 bases, with 13 bases between. CDR3 coding DNA: TGTGCCAGCAGCTTAGTGGGGGGTCCCTTCTACGAGCAGTACTTC. This gives the protein CASSLVGGPFYEQYF.

The gene calls are TRBV4-1 and TRBJ2-7; D is uncertain. V lost 3 bases to trimming and J lost 2 bases, with 8 bases between them. Per germline, CDR1 MGHRA and CDR2 YSYEKL. CDR3 length: 13 residues. The CDR3 reads CASSHQVAYEQYF. The CDR3 DNA sequence: TGCGCCAGCAGCCATCAGGTAGCCTACGAGCAGTACTTC.

CDR3 residues: CASSEVGASTDTQYF. The CDR3 nucleotides read TGTGCCAGCAGCGAAGTGGGGGCTAGCACAGATACGCAGTATTTT. The chain is built from TRBV7-9 and TRBJ2-3; D is possibly TRBD1 (6 bases). In germline, CDR1 is SEHNR, CDR2 FQNEAQ (reference sequence). V gave up 5 bases and J gave up 0 bases, with 12 bases separating them. The length of the CDR3 is 15 residues.

This clone was seen only once. V is TRBV3-1 (or the pseudogene TRBV3-2) and J is TRBJ2-7; 7 bases are a match to TRBD1. Germline CDR1 LGHDT, CDR2 YNNKEL (reference sequence). The J segment lost 4 bases and the V segment lost 2 bases, leaving 5 bases of the junction unmatched. The CDR3 is made up of 14 amino acids. In nucleotides, the CDR3 is TGTGCCAGCAGCCAAAGGGACAGACCATACGAGCAGTACTTC. Its translation is CASSQRDRPYEQYF.

The chain has TRBV6-5 and TRBJ1-2; 10 nucleotides line up with TRBD1. The germline V gene encodes CDR1 MNHEY and CDR2 SVGAGI. CDR3 length: 15 residues. Trimming cost V 2 bases and J 4 bases; bases outside gene matches: 4. The CDR3 loop reads CASSYTGQGVYGYTF. CDR3 sequence (DNA): TGTGCCAGCAGTTACACCGGACAGGGGGTCTATGGCTACACCTTC.

The chain joins TRBV11-3 to TRBJ2-1, with 8 positions matching TRBD2. CDR1 and CDR2 (germline): SGHNT, YENEEA. Trimming removed 3 bases from V and 4 bases from J; junction bases left unmatched: 5. The CDR3 has 15 amino acids. The CDR3 nucleotides read TGTGCCAGCAGCTTGCGGGAGGCACGATACAATGAGCAGTTCTTC. This gives the protein CASSLREARYNEQFF. The complete variable domain, with remaining parts taken from reference TRBV11-3 and TRBJ2-1, reads EAGVVQSPRYKIIEKKQPVAFWCNPISGHNTLYWYLQNLGQGPELLIRYENEEAVDDSQLPKDRFSAERLKGVDSTLKIQPAELGDSAVYLCASSLREARYNEQFFGPGTRLTVL.

This clone has a single count. V gene TRBV27 combines with J gene TRBJ2-7; a weak D match, TRBD1 (6 bases). The germline CDR1 and CDR2 sequences are MNHEY and SMNVEV (reference sequence). V shed 6 bases and J shed 7 bases, with 19 bases lying between them. This CDR3 has 14 residues. CDR3 DNA: TGTGCCAGCAGCCGTCAAAGTGCAGGGGCAGAGCAGTACTTC. It codes for CASSRQSAGAEQYF.

The chain couples TRBV3-1 (or the pseudogene TRBV3-2) to TRBJ2-2; TRBD2 agrees at 10 bases. The CDR3 runs to 15 residues. With 4 bases clipped from V and 2 bases from J, the junction kept 1 base outside the gene matches. Germline V gene lookup returns CDR1 LGHDT and CDR2 YNNKEL (reference sequence). The CDR3, as DNA: TGTGCCAGCAGCCGGACTAGCGGAAACACCGGGGAGCTGTTTTTT. Its protein product is CASSRTSGNTGELFF.

The chain joins TRBV6-5 to TRBJ1-3; the D gene is possibly TRBD1 (6 bases). CDR1 MNHEY and CDR2 SVGAGI come from the germline V gene. Trimming took 5 bases from V and 6 from J, leaving 17 bases between them. The CDR3 totals 15 residues. The CDR3 nucleotides read TGTGCCAGCAGTCGTGACAGGTTTCGCGAAAACACCATATATTTT. Residues: CASSRDRFRENTIYF.

The genes are TRBV30 and TRBJ1-4, with D hard to call. V was shortened by 0 bases and J by 8 bases, with 7 bases between the two germline ends. The CDR3 loop spans 12 amino acids. Germline lookup yields CDR1 GTSNPN and CDR2 SVGIG (reference sequence). CDR3 loop: CAWSVLWEKLFF. As DNA, the CDR3 is TGTGCCTGGAGTGTACTGTGGGAAAAACTGTTTTTT.

The chain combines TRBV10-3 with TRBJ1-1; D may be TRBD1 (5 bases). V lost 3 bases and J lost 1, with 9 bases in between. From germline, CDR1 is ENHRY and CDR2 SYGVKD. The CDR3 loop spans 14 amino acids. The CDR3 loop is CAISDLGGNTEAFF. Written as DNA, the CDR3 is TGTGCCATCAGTGACCTCGGGGGGAACACTGAAGCTTTCTTT.

The J gene is TRBJ1-5, the V gene TRBV28; the D is unclear. The CDR3 is 12 residues long. CDR1 and CDR2 from the germline V gene are MDHEN and SYDVKM. V lost 5 bases and J 2 bases, leaving 4 bases between the germline ends. The CDR3 sequence is CASSPRNQPQHF. CDR3 nucleotides: TGTGCCAGCAGTCCTCGCAATCAGCCCCAGCATTTT.

The chain joins TRBV5-1 to TRBJ1-1; 9 positions match TRBD1. Trimming at V came to 4 bases and at J to 0 bases, leaving 1 base not matched to a gene. The CDR3 sequence is 14 residues long. Germline V gene lookup returns CDR1 SGHRS and CDR2 YFSETQ. The CDR3 DNA follows: TGCGCCAGCAGCAGGACAGGGGTGAACACTGAAGCTTTCTTT. As protein: CASSRTGVNTEAFF.